This entry features one T cell receptor beta chain sequence. This entry is derived from a study of blood T cell repertoires in COVID-19. Study background: Samples taken during acute and convalescent COVID-19 were collected in the United States, Italy and Spain. PBMCs, B-cell-depleted T cells, or T cells were the source of the cDNA or gDNA that made up the material.

As handled by the study authors: Estimation of nucleated cell counts relied on the amplification of reference gene primers. Here immunoSEQ multiplex PCR was the method, and the copy in TCRdb shows in-frame clones only, minus some. That table gives V, J and clone size, and the DNA gave D and trimming. The table shows roughly 40,000 clones, with roughly 90% occurring only once. The germline V gene has CDR1 SGHRS and CDR2 YFSETQ. V lost 7 bases and J lost 6; bases outside the gene matches: 8. There are 14 residues in the CDR3. Material for sequencing was peripheral blood. J is TRBJ2-3 and V is TRBV5-1, with 10 bases identical to TRBD1. This TCR derives from a human donor in a cohort sampled during active COVID-19. CDR3 in DNA: TGCGCCAGCTCCGGGACAGGGGTAGGGGATACGCAGTATTTT. It codes for CASSGTGVGDTQYF.